A selection of T cell receptor beta chains follows, all from one sample in a study of blood T cells in healthy people across ages. TCRdb processed the 5' RACE reads anew with MiXCR; each CDR3 protein has one entry. There are around 1,700,000 distinct CDR3 sequences in the sample; 25% to 30% occur only once, and 7.7% lies in the top ten. What was sequenced was blood. The receptors come from a woman younger than 45 in good health. The CDR3 runs from the conserved cysteine through the conserved F or W. The order of the fields is D gene, clone size, J gene, V gene, CDR3 protein, CDR3 DNA. A D gene is named only where the DNA matches it firmly. Not all rows give a size; the values are once, few, many and, for expanded clones, a class.

.	.	TRBJ2-3	TRBV7-9	CASSLALPGAADTQYF	TGTGCCAGCAGCTTAGCGCTACCGGGGGCGGCAGATACGCAGTATTTT
.	few	TRBJ1-1	TRBV6-2/TRBV6-3	CASSLQYRPAAEAFF	TGTGCCAGCAGTTTGCAGTACCGCCCTGCCGCTGAAGCTTTCTTT
.	.	TRBJ2-1	TRBV29-1	CSVGSGGKHNEQFF	TGCAGCGTTGGTAGCGGAGGGAAGCACAATGAGCAGTTCTTC
TRBD1	.	TRBJ2-5	TRBV7-2	CASSARDREETQYF	TGTGCCAGCAGCGCCAGAGACAGGGAGGAGACCCAGTACTTC
.	.	TRBJ2-5	TRBV7-9	CASHMIGKETHYF	TGTGCCAGCCATATGATAGGGAAAGAGACCCACTACTTC
.	.	TRBJ1-2	TRBV7-3	CASSFNGAYGYTF	TGTGCCAGCAGCTTTAACGGGGCATATGGCTACACCTTC
TRBD1	.	TRBJ1-1	TRBV7-2	CASSPGQAQKAFF	TGTGCCAGCAGCCCTGGACAGGCACAGAAAGCTTTCTTT
TRBD2	.	TRBJ2-5	TRBV7-3	CASNSNGGARGETQYF	TGTGCCAGCAACTCTAACGGGGGGGCCCGGGGAGAGACCCAGTACTTC
.	.	TRBJ2-6	TRBV24-1	CATSGGGKTVAGANVLTF	TGTGCCACCAGTGGGGGCGGGAAAACGGTTGCTGGGGCCAACGTCCTGACTTTC
.	.	TRBJ2-3	TRBV6-6	CASRQDSRTDTQYF	TGTGCCAGCAGACAAGACAGCCGCACAGATACGCAGTATTTT
TRBD1	.	TRBJ1-3	TRBV20-1	CSASDRVYGNTIYF	TGCAGTGCTTCCGACAGGGTCTACGGAAACACCATATATTTT
TRBD1	few	TRBJ1-2	TRBV5-5	CANSPRTGEDYGYTF	TGTGCCAACAGCCCGAGGACAGGGGAGGACTATGGCTACACCTTC
.	.	TRBJ1-4	TRBV2	CASSRYSSPTNEKLFF	TGTGCCAGCAGCCGGTACAGTTCTCCAACTAATGAAAAACTGTTTTTT
TRBD2	many	TRBJ2-4	TRBV7-2	CASSASGRPKNIQYF	TGTGCCAGCAGTGCCAGCGGGAGGCCCAAAAACATTCAGTACTTC
.	many	TRBJ2-7	TRBV4-1	CASSQDPAIAYEQYF	TGCGCCAGCAGCCAAGATCCCGCTATAGCCTACGAGCAGTACTTC
.	few	TRBJ2-5	TRBV5-1	CASSLAGEMYQETRYF	TGCGCCAGCAGCTTGGCCGGGGAAATGTACCAAGAGACCCGGTACTTC
.	many	TRBJ2-7	TRBV29-1	CSVVSSGYEQYF	TGCAGCGTTGTGTCCAGCGGCTACGAGCAGTACTTC
TRBD2	many	TRBJ2-3	TRBV5-1	CASSLASGGDTQYF	TGCGCCAGCAGCTTGGCTAGCGGGGGAGATACGCAGTATTTT
TRBD1	few	TRBJ1-4	TRBV12-3/TRBV12-4	CASSSRTGGEKLFF	TGTGCCAGCAGTTCCCGGACAGGCGGAGAAAAACTGTTTTTT
.	few	TRBJ2-7	TRBV7-2	CASSLGRGSSIGEQYF	TGTGCCAGCAGCTTAGGTAGGGGAAGCTCGATAGGCGAGCAGTACTTC
.	few	TRBJ2-1	TRBV5-4	CASSSPGREQFF	TGTGCCAGCAGCTCCCCGGGACGGGAGCAGTTCTTC
.	few	TRBJ2-5	TRBV20-1	CSAGRTNNEQYF	TGCAGTGCTGGGCGGACAAACAATGAGCAGTACTTC
.	few	TRBJ2-1	TRBV24-1	CATSDPRWGSSYNEQFF	TGTGCCACCAGTGATCCTCGTTGGGGTAGCTCCTACAATGAGCAGTTCTTC
.	few	TRBJ2-1	TRBV12-3/TRBV12-4	CASRPVGGSNEQFF	TGTGCCAGCAGGCCTGTCGGGGGTAGTAATGAGCAGTTCTTC